This TCR beta chain is from a study of blood T cell repertoires in COVID-19. About the research overall: Samples of COVID-19 (acute and convalescent) were obtained from the United States, Italy and Spain.

From germline, CDR1 is SGHTA and CDR2 FQGNSA. The CDR3 is made up of 13 amino acids. The V end was cut by 4 bases, the J end by 3 bases, with 9 bases between. Libraries were prepared by immunoSEQ multiplex PCR; TCRdb keeps only in-frame clonotypes and omits some of them. The repertoire consists of around 130,000 clones, with roughly 89% occurring once and the leading ten covering 2% to 2.5%. The chain combines TRBV7-2 with TRBJ1-1; D not certain. The sample comprised peripheral blood. The sequence derives from a woman aged 45 to 65 with acute or convalescent COVID-19. The CDR3 protein is CASSSYEDTEAFF. The DNA of the CDR3 is TGTGCCAGCAGCTCCTACGAGGACACTGAAGCTTTCTTT.